Following are 9 T cell receptor beta chains from one sample sequenced in a study of blood T cell repertoires in COVID-19. Some clones are missing from TCRdb's copy, which holds only in-frame ones; the method was immunoSEQ multiplex PCR. The profile shows about 120,000 clones, about 70% of them singletons. Sequencing was carried out using peripheral blood. The receptors were gathered from a woman aged 55 to 70 with acute or convalescent COVID-19.

The chain combines TRBV6-1 with TRBJ2-5, with TRBD1 matching over 7 bases. J lost 2 bases, V lost 5 bases, and 11 bases had no gene match. Looked up from germline, CDR1 is MNHNS and CDR2 is SASEGT. This CDR3 is 16 amino acids long. CDR3 sequence reads: CASSKGGQVMQETQYF. The CDR3 nucleotides are TGTGCCAGCAGTAAAGGGGGCCAGGTTATGCAAGAGACCCAGTACTTC.

The V and J genes are TRBV19 and TRBJ1-1; no definite D call. CDR3 length equals 15 residues. The V gene lost 9 bases and the J gene lost 0 bases, with 17 bases spanning the gap. Germline loops: CDR1 LNHDA, CDR2 SQIVND (reference sequence). CDR3 DNA: TGTGCCAGCAAACGAGGGCCAGCCATGAACACTGAAGCTTTCTTT. Residues: CASKRGPAMNTEAFF.

The chain links TRBV6-5 to TRBJ2-3; 8 nucleotides align to TRBD2. The CDR3 extends over 13 amino acids. Trimming cost V 7 bases and J 3 bases; bases outside gene matches: 3. The V gene's germline CDR1 is MNHEY and CDR2 SVGAGI. CDR3 loop: CASKAGVTDTQYF. CDR3 bases: TGTGCCAGCAAAGCGGGGGTTACAGATACGCAGTATTTT.

This chain connects TRBV21-1 to TRBJ1-2. TRBV21-1 is annotated as a pseudogene. This CDR3 region has 16 residues. The CDR3 nucleotides are TGTGCCAGCAGCAAAGTCGAGGGCACCCGTAACTATGGCTACACCTTC. Amino acids: CASSKVEGTRNYGYTF.

This clone was recorded a few times. The rearrangement joins TRBV5-4 to TRBJ2-5, with D possibly TRBD2 on 6 matching bases. Trimming shortened V by 4 bases and J by 4 bases, and 14 bases separated the two germline ends. The CDR3 runs 14 residues. Germline lookup yields CDR1 SGHNT and CDR2 YYREEE (reference sequence). CDR3 nucleotide sequence: TGTGCCAGCAGCCGTCCGGAGGGAGCAGAGACCCAGTACTTC. The encoded protein is CASSRPEGAETQYF.

The chain combines TRBV19 with TRBJ2-7; 11 bases align to TRBD1. CDR1 and CDR2 from the germline V gene are LNHDA and SQIVND (reference sequence). With V trimmed by 6 bases and J by 2 bases, 9 bases remained unmatched. The CDR3 extends over 16 amino acids. The CDR3 reads CASRWTGGASPYEQYF. CDR3 sequence (DNA): TGTGCCAGTAGGTGGACAGGGGGCGCTTCCCCCTACGAGCAGTACTTC.

The chain employs TRBV7-2 and TRBJ2-1, with D possibly being TRBD2 (6 bases). V lost 1 base to trimming and J lost 4 bases, with 11 bases between them. This CDR3 comprises 15 residues. Germline V CDR1 and CDR2: SGHTA, FQGNSA. In DNA form, the CDR3 reads TGTGCCAGCAGCTTAGGGGCCGGGGGATACAATGAGCAGTTCTTC. Residues: CASSLGAGGYNEQFF.

The chain combines TRBV20-1 with TRBJ2-7; the match to TRBD2 covers 9 bases. This CDR3 comprises 11 residues. Germline V gives CDR1 DFQATT, CDR2 SNEGSKA (reference sequence). The V gene end was trimmed by 5 bases and the J gene end by 9 bases; junction bases not matched to a gene: 5. CDR3 in amino acids: CSALAGGRQYF. DNA for the CDR3: TGCAGTGCTCTGGCGGGGGGGAGGCAGTACTTC.

The V and J genes are TRBV19 and TRBJ2-7, with D possibly TRBD1 on 6 matching bases. V was trimmed by 3 bases and J by 3 bases, leaving 9 bases between them. The CDR3 length is 13 residues. Germline CDR1 is LNHDA and CDR2 is SQIVND (reference sequence). CDR3 in DNA: TGTGCCAGTAGTATGGGACATTTCTACGAGCAGTACTTC. It is translated as CASSMGHFYEQYF.